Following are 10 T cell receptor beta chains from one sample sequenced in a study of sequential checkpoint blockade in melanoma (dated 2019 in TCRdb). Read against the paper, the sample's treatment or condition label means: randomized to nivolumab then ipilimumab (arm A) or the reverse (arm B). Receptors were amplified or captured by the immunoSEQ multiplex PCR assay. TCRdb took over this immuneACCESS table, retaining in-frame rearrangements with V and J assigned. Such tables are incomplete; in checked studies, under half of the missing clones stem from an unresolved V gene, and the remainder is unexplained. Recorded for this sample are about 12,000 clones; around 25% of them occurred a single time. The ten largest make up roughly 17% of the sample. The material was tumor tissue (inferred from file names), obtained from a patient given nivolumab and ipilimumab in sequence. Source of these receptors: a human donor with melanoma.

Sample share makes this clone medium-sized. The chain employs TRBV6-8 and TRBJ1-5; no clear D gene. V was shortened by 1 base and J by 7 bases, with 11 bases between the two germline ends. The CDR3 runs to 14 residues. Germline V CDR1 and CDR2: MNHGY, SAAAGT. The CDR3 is CASSYWAIRQPQHF. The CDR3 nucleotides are TGTGCCAGCAGTTACTGGGCCATTCGGCAGCCCCAGCATTTT.

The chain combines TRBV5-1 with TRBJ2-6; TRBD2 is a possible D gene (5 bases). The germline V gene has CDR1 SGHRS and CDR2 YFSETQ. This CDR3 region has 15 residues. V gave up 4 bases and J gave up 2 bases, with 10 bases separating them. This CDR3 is CASSVALAGANVLTF. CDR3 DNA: TGCGCCAGCAGCGTAGCACTAGCTGGGGCCAACGTCCTGACTTTC.

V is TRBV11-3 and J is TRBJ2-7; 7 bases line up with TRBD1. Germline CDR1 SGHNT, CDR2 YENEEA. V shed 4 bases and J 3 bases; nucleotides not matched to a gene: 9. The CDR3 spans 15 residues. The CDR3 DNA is TGTGCCAGCAGCTCTTATCCGGGACAGAACTACGAGCAGTACTTC. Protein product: CASSSYPGQNYEQYF.

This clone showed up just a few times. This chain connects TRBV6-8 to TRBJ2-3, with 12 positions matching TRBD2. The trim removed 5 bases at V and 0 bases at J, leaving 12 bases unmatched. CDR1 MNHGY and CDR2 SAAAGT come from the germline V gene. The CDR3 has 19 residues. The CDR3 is CASSPLTSGRQASTDTQYF. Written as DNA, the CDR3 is TGTGCCAGCAGTCCCCTCACTAGCGGGAGGCAAGCTAGCACAGATACGCAGTATTTT.

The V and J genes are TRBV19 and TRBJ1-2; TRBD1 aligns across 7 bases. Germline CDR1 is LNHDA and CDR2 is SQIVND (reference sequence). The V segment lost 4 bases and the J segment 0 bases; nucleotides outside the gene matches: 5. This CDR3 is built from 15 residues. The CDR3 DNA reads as TGTGCCAGTAGTACCCCGACAGGGTCTAACTATGGCTACACCTTC. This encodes CASSTPTGSNYGYTF.

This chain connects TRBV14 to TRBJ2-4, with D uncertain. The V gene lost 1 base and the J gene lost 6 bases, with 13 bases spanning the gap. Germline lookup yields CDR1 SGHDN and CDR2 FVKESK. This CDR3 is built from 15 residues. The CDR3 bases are TGTGCCAGCAGCCAAGGTTACGGGCAAGGAAACATTCAGTACTTC. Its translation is CASSQGYGQGNIQYF. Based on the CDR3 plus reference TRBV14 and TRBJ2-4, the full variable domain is EAGVTQFPSHSVIEKGQTVTLRCDPISGHDNLYWYRRVMGKEIKFLLHFVKESKQDESGMPNNRFLAERTGGTYSTLKVQPAELEDSGVYFCASSQGYGQGNIQYFGAGTRLSVL.

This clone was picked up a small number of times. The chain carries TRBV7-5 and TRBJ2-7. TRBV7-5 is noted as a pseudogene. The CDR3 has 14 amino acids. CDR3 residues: CASSLDLGPSEQYF. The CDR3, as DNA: TGTGCCAGCAGCTTAGACCTGGGACCAAGCGAGCAGTACTTC.

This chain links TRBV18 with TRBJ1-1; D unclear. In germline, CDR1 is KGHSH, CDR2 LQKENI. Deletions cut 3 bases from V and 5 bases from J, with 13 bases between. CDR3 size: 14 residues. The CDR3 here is CASSPLSVGTEAFF. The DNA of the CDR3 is TGTGCCAGCTCACCCCTATCGGTGGGGACTGAAGCTTTCTTT.

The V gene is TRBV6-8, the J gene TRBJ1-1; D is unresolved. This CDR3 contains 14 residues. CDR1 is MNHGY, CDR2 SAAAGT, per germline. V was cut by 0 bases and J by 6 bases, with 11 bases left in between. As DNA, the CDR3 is TGTGCCAGCAGTTACTCGATAGGCAGGCCTGAAGCTTTCTTT. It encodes CASSYSIGRPEAFF.

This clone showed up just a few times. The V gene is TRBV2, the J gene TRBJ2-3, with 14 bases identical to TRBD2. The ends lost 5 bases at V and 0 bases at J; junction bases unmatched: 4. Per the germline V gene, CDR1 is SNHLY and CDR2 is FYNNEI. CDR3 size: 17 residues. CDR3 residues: CASSRLAGGFSTDTQYF. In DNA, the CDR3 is TGTGCCAGCAGTCGACTAGCGGGAGGGTTTAGCACAGATACGCAGTATTTT.